Following are 29 T cell receptor beta chains from one sample sequenced in a study of technical replicates of blood from several donors. Sequenced by immunoSEQ multiplex PCR; TCRdb stores in-frame clones only, minus some. The sample has 65,000 to 90,000 clones, approximately 86% seen once; the top ten hold roughly 4.9%. The sequenced sample was PBMCs. These receptors all come from a human donor in good health. Some clones in this sample may be carry-over from other donors' samples.

V is TRBV30 and J is TRBJ2-3; D is unresolved. Germline CDR1 and CDR2: GTSNPN and SVGIG (reference sequence). CDR3 length equals 15 residues. V was clipped by 0 bases and J by 1 base, with 11 bases between them. The CDR3 coding sequence is TGTGCCTGGAGTGTTCGAACGAGCGGCACAGATACGCAGTATTTT. The encoded protein is CAWSVRTSGTDTQYF.

The chain carries TRBV9 and TRBJ2-6, with 10 bases fitting TRBD1. This CDR3 is 18 amino acids long. Germline V gene data show CDR1 as SGDLS and CDR2 as YYNGEE. The V gene end was trimmed by 2 bases and the J gene end by 2 bases; junction bases not matched to a gene: 7. In nucleotides, the CDR3 is TGTGCCAGCAGCGTCGGACAGGGGGGCCCAGCTGGGGCCAACGTCCTGACTTTC. Its protein is CASSVGQGGPAGANVLTF.

V gene TRBV5-5 combines with J gene TRBJ2-1; D may be TRBD2 (7 bases). V lost 7 bases and J lost 8, with 22 bases in between. This CDR3 has 15 amino acids. Germline V CDR1 and CDR2: SGHKS, YYEKEE (reference sequence). The CDR3 sequence is CASLVGGVGGDEQFF. The CDR3 DNA follows: TGTGCCAGCCTCGTAGGAGGCGTAGGGGGGGATGAGCAGTTCTTC.

The V and J genes are TRBV9 and TRBJ2-1; TRBD2 is a possible D gene (5 bases). In germline, CDR1 is SGDLS, CDR2 YYNGEE. This CDR3 region has 12 residues. Trimming cost V 0 bases and J 10 bases, with 8 bases left between them. The CDR3 loop is CASSVGLREQFF. The CDR3 DNA reads as TGTGCCAGCAGCGTAGGACTAAGAGAGCAGTTCTTC.

This sequence joins TRBV11-2 and TRBJ2-7; 7 bases align to TRBD2. This CDR3 contains 15 residues. Losses at the gene ends were 2 bases for V and 4 bases for J; bases not matched to a gene: 8. In germline, CDR1 is SGHAT, CDR2 FQNNGV. In DNA form, the CDR3 reads TGTGCCAGCAGCTTATCGGCTAGCGGCTCTTACGAGCAGTACTTC. Translating gives CASSLSASGSYEQYF.

The CDR3 loop reads CASSISRGLADTQYF. CDR3 DNA: TGTGCCAGCAGCATCTCCAGGGGGCTGGCAGATACGCAGTATTTT. V usage is TRBV2 and J usage is TRBJ2-3; 8 positions match TRBD1. The germline V gene has CDR1 SNHLY and CDR2 FYNNEI. The V segment lost 6 bases and the J segment 4 bases; nucleotides outside the gene matches: 9. CDR3 length: 15 amino acids.

The chain links TRBV7-6 to TRBJ2-2; D uncertain. The V and J ends lost 3 bases and 6 bases respectively, with 11 bases between them. Per the germline V gene, CDR1 is SGHVS and CDR2 is FNYEAQ. The CDR3 sequence is 14 residues long. This CDR3 reads CASSFLGKPGELFF. The CDR3 coding sequence is TGTGCCAGCAGCTTTCTAGGAAAACCCGGGGAGCTGTTTTTT.

The chain has TRBV5-4 and TRBJ2-5, with D possibly being TRBD2 (7 bases). Germline CDR1 SGHNT, CDR2 YYREEE (reference sequence). CDR3 length equals 16 residues. The V and J ends lost 0 bases and 4 bases respectively, with 16 bases between them. DNA for the CDR3: TGTGCCAGCAGCTTGGAGGTGGGGGGGGCCGCAGAGACCCAGTACTTC. Its protein is CASSLEVGGAAETQYF.

V and J are TRBV19 and TRBJ1-6, with TRBD1 matching 10 bases. Germline CDR1 reads LNHDA; CDR2 reads SQIVND (reference sequence). The CDR3 has 16 amino acids. The trim removed 7 bases at V and 10 bases at J, leaving 13 bases unmatched. As DNA, the CDR3 is TGTGCCAGTACCAAAACTTTGGGGGGACAGGGGTCACCCCTCCACTTT. Translating it yields CASTKTLGGQGSPLHF.

V and J are TRBV7-2 and TRBJ2-1; 13 nucleotides line up with TRBD2. With 5 bases clipped from V and 7 bases from J, the junction kept 5 bases outside the gene matches. Per the germline V gene, CDR1 is SGHTA and CDR2 is FQGNSA. The CDR3 loop spans 15 amino acids. The CDR3 DNA reads as TGTGCCAGCAGCGTTGGACTAGCGGGAGTTAATGAGCAGTTCTTC. It translates to CASSVGLAGVNEQFF. Together with reference TRBV7-2 and TRBJ2-1, the CDR3 gives the full variable domain: GAGVSQSPSNKVTEKGKDVELRCDPISGHTALYWYRQSLGQGLEFLIYFQGNSAPDKSGLPSDRFSAERTGGSVSTLTIQRTQQEDSAVYLCASSVGLAGVNEQFFGPGTRLTVL.

This chain links TRBV7-9 with TRBJ2-5; D is perhaps TRBD2 (5 bases). Trimming took 3 bases from V and 7 from J, leaving 21 bases between them. The CDR3 totals 16 residues. Germline V lookup: CDR1 SEHNR, CDR2 FQNEAQ (reference sequence). The CDR3: CASSLKGVGSIRTQYF. As DNA, the CDR3 is TGTGCCAGCAGCTTGAAGGGAGTAGGGTCGATACGGACCCAGTACTTC.

This chain joins TRBV6-1 and TRBJ1-5, with TRBD1 matching 8 bases. This CDR3 has 14 amino acids. Germline V gene data show CDR1 as MNHNS and CDR2 as SASEGT. V lost 8 bases to trimming and J lost 4 bases; unmatched junction nucleotides: 7. Written as DNA, the CDR3 is TGTGCCAGCTACCAGGGGGCGGGAAATCAGCCCCAGCATTTT. This encodes CASYQGAGNQPQHF.

V usage is TRBV10-3 and J usage is TRBJ2-2, with 15 positions matching TRBD2. J lost 5 bases, V lost 8 bases, and 6 bases had no gene match. The germline gives CDR1 ENHRY, CDR2 SYGVKD. This CDR3 region has 16 residues. This chain's CDR3 is CAIGKGLAGGTGELFF. In nucleotides, the CDR3 is TGTGCCATCGGGAAGGGACTAGCGGGAGGTACCGGGGAGCTGTTTTTT.

The rearrangement joins TRBV25-1 to TRBJ2-7, with TRBD1 matching 7 bases. The CDR3 loop spans 13 amino acids. Germline trimming cut 7 bases from V and 3 bases from J; bases unmatched to any gene: 6. The germline CDR1 and CDR2 sequences are MGHDK and SYGVNS. For the CDR3, the DNA is TGTGCCAGCACTTTGACAGGGAGCTACGAGCAGTACTTC. Translation: CASTLTGSYEQYF.

The rearrangement uses TRBV29-1 and TRBJ1-2; D may be TRBD1 (5 bases). This CDR3 has 12 amino acids. Germline V CDR1 and CDR2: SQVTM, ANQGSEA. V shed 3 bases and J shed 4 bases, with 9 bases lying between them. The DNA for the CDR3 is TGCAGCGTTGAGGGAGGGACCTATGGCTACACCTTC. Translating it yields CSVEGGTYGYTF.

The J gene is TRBJ2-1, the V gene TRBV6-5, with 7 bases lining up with TRBD2. CDR3 length equals 13 residues. V gave up 7 bases and J gave up 3 bases; unmatched junction bases: 3. Germline V CDR1 and CDR2: MNHEY, SVGAGI. The CDR3 DNA follows: TGTGCCAGCAAGGCTAGCGGCTACAATGAGCAGTTCTTC. Residues: CASKASGYNEQFF.

The chain is built from TRBV9 and TRBJ2-1; 15 bases are shared with TRBD2. CDR3 length equals 16 residues. The germline CDR1 and CDR2 sequences are SGDLS and YYNGEE. The junction had 1 base not matched to a gene; V was cut back by 2 bases and J by 4 bases. CDR3 sequence: CASSVGLAGGYNEQFF. CDR3 DNA sequence: TGTGCCAGCAGCGTTGGACTAGCGGGAGGGTACAATGAGCAGTTCTTC.

This clone was observed a handful of times. The V call is TRBV11-1, the J call TRBJ2-3; 7 positions match TRBD2. CDR1 and CDR2 (germline): SGHAT, FQDESV (reference sequence). V was clipped by 1 base and J by 1 base; unmatched bases: 5. This CDR3 contains 16 residues. Here the CDR3 DNA reads TGTGCCAGCAGCTTAGGTCCTAGCGGTGGCACAGATACGCAGTATTTT. Its translation is CASSLGPSGGTDTQYF.

The genes are TRBV2 and TRBJ1-1; D may be TRBD1 (5 bases). This CDR3 region has 13 residues. The ends were cut back, 4 bases at V and 1 base at J, with 7 bases in the middle. In germline, CDR1 is SNHLY, CDR2 FYNNEI. CDR3 protein: CASSGQQNTEAFF. The CDR3 DNA is TGTGCCAGCAGTGGACAGCAGAACACTGAAGCTTTCTTT.

Details on this clone: Other DNA sequences from this sample encode an identical CDR3 as well. This chain connects TRBV13 to TRBJ1-3; no firm D call. V dropped 1 base and J dropped 0 bases, with 7 bases sitting between them. The CDR3 is made up of 15 amino acids. CDR1 PRHDT and CDR2 FYEKMQ come from the germline V gene (reference sequence). CDR3 region: CASSLDSSSGNTIYF. The CDR3 DNA follows: TGTGCCAGCAGCTTAGACAGCAGCTCTGGAAACACCATATATTTT.

The J gene is TRBJ2-7, the V gene TRBV4-2; tentatively, D is TRBD1 (6 bases). The CDR3 runs 15 residues. CDR1 and CDR2 from the germline V gene are LGHNA and YNFKEQ. V shed 4 bases and J shed 6 bases, with 19 bases lying between them. The CDR3 sequence: CASSPQKGQKAEQYF. Written as DNA, the CDR3 is TGTGCCAGCAGCCCCCAAAAAGGACAGAAGGCCGAGCAGTACTTC.

The chain recombines TRBV5-1 with TRBJ1-1; D is ambiguous. Trimming stripped 3 bases from V and 1 base from J, with 10 bases between. The CDR3 has 14 residues. Germline CDR1 and CDR2: SGHRS and YFSETQ. CDR3 sequence reads: CASSSPPRNTEAFF. DNA of the CDR3: TGCGCCAGCAGCTCCCCCCCCAGGAACACTGAAGCTTTCTTT.

J is TRBJ1-2 and V is TRBV9; 9 bases agree with TRBD1. Per the germline V gene, CDR1 is SGDLS and CDR2 is YYNGEE. The V gene end was trimmed by 0 bases and the J gene end by 8 bases; junction bases not matched to a gene: 11. The CDR3 has 16 residues. The CDR3 nucleotides are TGTGCCAGCAGCGTAGGACAGGGGGGTCCCCTTTTGGGCTACACCTTC. It translates to CASSVGQGGPLLGYTF.

This chain uses TRBV4-3 with TRBJ2-7; the match to TRBD2 covers 11 bases. V gave up 3 bases and J gave up 1 base; unmatched junction bases: 5. Per the germline V gene, CDR1 is LGHNA and CDR2 is YSLEER. The CDR3 runs 16 residues. The CDR3 DNA reads TGCGCCAGCAGCCAGGGGGGACTAGCGGATTCCTACGAGCAGTACTTC. Translated: CASSQGGLADSYEQYF.

The chain combines TRBV14 with TRBJ2-1, with no clear D. The CDR3 consists of 15 residues. The V end lost 5 bases, the J end lost 2 bases, and 13 bases lay between the germline ends. CDR1 is SGHDN and CDR2 is FVKESK in the germline V gene. The CDR3 protein is CASSAYTVAYNEQFF. CDR3 nucleotide sequence: TGTGCCAGCAGCGCTTATACTGTAGCCTACAATGAGCAGTTCTTC.

J is TRBJ2-3 and V is TRBV6-6; no clear D. Trimming removed 6 bases from V and 6 bases from J, with 10 bases in between. This CDR3 is 12 amino acids long. Germline V gene sequence: CDR1 MNHNY, CDR2 SVGAGI (reference sequence). The CDR3 coding sequence is TGTGCCAGCAGCCCCCTTTCCGATACGCAGTATTTT. Its translation: CASSPLSDTQYF.

This CDR3 reads CASSFRQGGNQPQHF. CDR3 nucleotide sequence: TGTGCCAGCAGCTTCCGACAGGGGGGTAATCAGCCCCAGCATTTT. The rearrangement joins TRBV7-2 to TRBJ1-5, with 9 bases lining up with TRBD1. The CDR3 totals 15 residues. Per the germline V gene, CDR1 is SGHTA and CDR2 is FQGNSA. The trim removed 3 bases at V and 4 bases at J, leaving 4 bases unmatched.

This sequence joins TRBV11-2 and TRBJ1-2, with 8 bases aligning to TRBD1. Germline V CDR1 and CDR2: SGHAT, FQNNGV. The trim removed 4 bases at V and 4 bases at J, leaving 5 bases unmatched. CDR3 length: 14 residues. This chain's CDR3 is CASSSQTGGYGYTF. The CDR3 DNA reads as TGTGCCAGCAGCTCCCAAACAGGGGGCTATGGCTACACCTTC.

The chain joins TRBV7-9 to TRBJ2-7, with 11 bases lining up with TRBD1. Germline V gene data show CDR1 as SEHNR and CDR2 as FQNEAQ (reference sequence). The CDR3 consists of 15 residues. V shed 4 bases and J 7 bases; nucleotides not matched to a gene: 9. The DNA for the CDR3 is TGTGCCAGCAGCTCCAGGACAGGGGGCTCAGGAGAGCAGTACTTC. Its protein is CASSSRTGGSGEQYF.